This T cell receptor (beta chain) came from a study of blood T cells in healthy people across ages. This CDR3 has 18 residues. With V trimmed by 0 bases and J by 10 bases, 15 bases remained unmatched. Germline CDR1 and CDR2: SGHVS and FQNEAQ. A sample-barcoded 5' primer and a J-beta primer mix were used in a second PCR of about 7 to 11 cycles. TCRdb independently ran MiXCR on the 5' RACE reads; one entry per CDR3 protein. The sample yields approximately 400,000 distinct CDR3 sequences, roughly half seen once. Study-wide points: Both higher diversity and more naive CD4+ cells marked long-lived donors when set against aged donors.

With respect to this clonotype: Its antigen is unknown.

Input material: blood. The TCR comes from a man between 60 and 70 years old in good health. The chain employs TRBV7-8 and TRBJ2-1; 10 nucleotides agree with TRBD1. CDR3 sequence: CASSLAITGTGAPGEQFF. The CDR3, as DNA: TGTGCCAGCAGCTTAGCGATAACCGGGACAGGGGCCCCGGGGGAGCAGTTCTTC.